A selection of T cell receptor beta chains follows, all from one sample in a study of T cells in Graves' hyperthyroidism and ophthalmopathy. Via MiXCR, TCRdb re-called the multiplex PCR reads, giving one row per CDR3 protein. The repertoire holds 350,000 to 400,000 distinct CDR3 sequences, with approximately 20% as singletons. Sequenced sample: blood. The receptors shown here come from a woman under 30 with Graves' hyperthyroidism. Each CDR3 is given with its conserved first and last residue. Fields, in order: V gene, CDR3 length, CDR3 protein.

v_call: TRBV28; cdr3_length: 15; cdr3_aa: CASSFTGQGNYGYTF
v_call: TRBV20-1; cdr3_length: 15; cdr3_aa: CSARTLDMVVSGYTF
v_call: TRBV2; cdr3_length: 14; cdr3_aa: CASSFQGRGTEAFF
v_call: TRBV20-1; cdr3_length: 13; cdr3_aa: CSATRGSGNTIYF
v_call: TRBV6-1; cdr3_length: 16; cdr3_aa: CASSLNRGPPSYEQYF
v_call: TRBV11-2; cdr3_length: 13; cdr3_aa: CASSLPGLYEQYF
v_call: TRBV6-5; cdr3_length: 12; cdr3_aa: CASSNQPEEQYF
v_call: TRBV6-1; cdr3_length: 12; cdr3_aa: CASSRMTGEKYF
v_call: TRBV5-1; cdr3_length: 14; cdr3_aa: CASSLEGQNTEAFF
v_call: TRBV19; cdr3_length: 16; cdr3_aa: CASSIDRRERSQPQHF
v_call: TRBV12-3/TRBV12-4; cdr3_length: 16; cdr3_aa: CASKAPPARSNTEAFF
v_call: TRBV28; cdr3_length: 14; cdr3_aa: CASFGQGLSGELFF
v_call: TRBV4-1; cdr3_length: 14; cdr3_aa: CASSQFEENQPQHF
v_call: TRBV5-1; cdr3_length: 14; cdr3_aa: CASSLEGREAGYTF
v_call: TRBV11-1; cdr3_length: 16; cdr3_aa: CAAAGRAGGSSYEQYF
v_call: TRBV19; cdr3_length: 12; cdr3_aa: CATGYGYTEAFF
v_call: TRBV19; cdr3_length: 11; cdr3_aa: CASGSPETQYF
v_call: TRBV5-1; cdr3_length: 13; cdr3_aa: CASRGNRDDEQYF
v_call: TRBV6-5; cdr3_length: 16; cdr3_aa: CASSYSSGGRGTEAFF
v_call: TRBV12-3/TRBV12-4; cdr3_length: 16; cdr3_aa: CASTLWGLHLNTEAFF
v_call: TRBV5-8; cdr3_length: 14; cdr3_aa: CASSPLDRETEAFF
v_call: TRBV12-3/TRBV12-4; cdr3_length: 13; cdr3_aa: CASSPGGLGGYTF
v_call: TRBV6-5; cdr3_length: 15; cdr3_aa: CASRLTGTQSYEQYF
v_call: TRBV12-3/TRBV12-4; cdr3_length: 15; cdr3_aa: CASSLGTGEVNGYTF
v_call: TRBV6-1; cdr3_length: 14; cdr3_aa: CASSEALRGYEQYF
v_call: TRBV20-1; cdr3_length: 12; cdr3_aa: CSVSRRAIGYTF
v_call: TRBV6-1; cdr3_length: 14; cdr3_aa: CASSISLGGYEQYF
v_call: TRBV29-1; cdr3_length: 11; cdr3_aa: CSVGEGETQYF
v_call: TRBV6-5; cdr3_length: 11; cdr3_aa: CASRYRQEAFF
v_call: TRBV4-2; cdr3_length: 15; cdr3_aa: CASSQDWIQGTGYTF
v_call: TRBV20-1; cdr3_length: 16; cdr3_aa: CSARDWLAGGRGEQYF
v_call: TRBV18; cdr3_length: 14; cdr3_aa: CASEWTGRTGELFF
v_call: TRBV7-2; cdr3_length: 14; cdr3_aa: CASSLAGAEETQYF
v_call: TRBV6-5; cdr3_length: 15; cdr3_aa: CASSPQRPVRYGYTF
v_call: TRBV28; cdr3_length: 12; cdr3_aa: CASTQGYTEAFF
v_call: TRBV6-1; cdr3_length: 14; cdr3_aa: CASSPRGRTFGYTF
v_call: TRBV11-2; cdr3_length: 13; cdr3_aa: CASSSWTDQPQHF
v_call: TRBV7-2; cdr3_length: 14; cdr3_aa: CASSLRRAIGELFF
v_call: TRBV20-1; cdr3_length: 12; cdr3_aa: CSARSADYGYTF
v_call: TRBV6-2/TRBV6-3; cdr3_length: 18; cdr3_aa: CASSYSRSGQGRNTEAFF
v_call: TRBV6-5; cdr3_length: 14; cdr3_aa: CASSYGTGNQPQHF
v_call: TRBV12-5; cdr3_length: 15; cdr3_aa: CASGPDRDKNYGYTF
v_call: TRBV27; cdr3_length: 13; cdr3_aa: CASSMGARTEAFF
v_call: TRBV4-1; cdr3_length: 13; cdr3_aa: CASSQPTGETQYF
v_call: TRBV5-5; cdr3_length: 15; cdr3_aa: CASSLAQILSYEQYF
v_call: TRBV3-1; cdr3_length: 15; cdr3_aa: CASSQGLEGYYEQYF
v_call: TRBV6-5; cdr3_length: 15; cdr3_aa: CASSSIRRGPYGYTF
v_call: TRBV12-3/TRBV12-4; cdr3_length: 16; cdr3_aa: CASSPLERGNTGELFF
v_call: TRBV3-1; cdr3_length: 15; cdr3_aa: CASSQGYSAGVQAFF
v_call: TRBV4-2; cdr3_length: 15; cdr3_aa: CASSQAPENTGELFF
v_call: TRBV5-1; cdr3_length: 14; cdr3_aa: CASSEDGQGYEQYF
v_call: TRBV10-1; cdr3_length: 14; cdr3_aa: CASSLDRTSTEAFF
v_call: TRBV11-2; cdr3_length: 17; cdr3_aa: CASSLDRAPRLFGELFF
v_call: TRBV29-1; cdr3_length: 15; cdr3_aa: CSVDKGQMSSYEQYF